Below are 30 T cell receptor beta chains sequenced from a single sample in a study of blood T cell repertoires in COVID-19. Assay used: immunoSEQ multiplex PCR; TCRdb lists only in-frame clones, some missing. The sample records 120,000 to 150,000 clones, roughly 85% being singletons. Sequences were obtained from peripheral blood. These receptors came from a man aged 45-65 years with acute or convalescent COVID-19.

The CDR3 bases are TGCGCCAGCACCCGTCGGGACAGGGGTCCCTACGAGCAGTACTTC. Protein product: CASTRRDRGPYEQYF. The gene calls are TRBV5-1 and TRBJ2-7, with 10 bases that match TRBD1. In germline, CDR1 is SGHRS, CDR2 YFSETQ. The junction had 8 bases not matched to a gene; V was cut back by 6 bases and J by 2 bases. The CDR3 sequence is 15 residues long.

The V and J genes are TRBV2 and TRBJ2-1; D not certain. V lost 4 bases and J lost 8, with 3 bases in between. CDR1 SNHLY and CDR2 FYNNEI come from the germline V gene. The CDR3 runs to 10 residues. The CDR3 sequence: CASSGDEQFF. The CDR3 DNA follows: TGTGCCAGCAGTGGAGATGAGCAGTTCTTC.

The chain employs TRBV5-1 and TRBJ2-2; TRBD1 is a possible D gene (6 bases). Germline V gene data show CDR1 as SGHRS and CDR2 as YFSETQ. This CDR3 spans 14 amino acids. Trimming pared 3 bases from V and 6 bases from J, leaving 12 bases between. CDR3 region: CASSSLTGSGELFF. CDR3 DNA: TGCGCCAGCAGCTCTCTTACAGGGTCCGGGGAGCTGTTTTTT.

This clone was recorded a few times. V gene TRBV6-5 combines with J gene TRBJ2-7; TRBD1 might be the D (6 bases). Germline CDR1 and CDR2: MNHEY and SVGAGI. Trimming cost V 5 bases and J 5 bases, with 7 bases left between them. The CDR3 covers 11 residues. CDR3 nucleotide sequence: TGTGCCAGCAGTAACAGGGACGAGCAGTACTTC. Translation: CASSNRDEQYF.

J is TRBJ2-1 and V is TRBV5-4; TRBD2 is a possible D gene (5 bases). Germline lookup yields CDR1 SGHNT and CDR2 YYREEE (reference sequence). This CDR3 contains 14 residues. V was cut by 0 bases and J by 4 bases, with 8 bases left in between. The CDR3 nucleotides read TGTGCCAGCAGCTTGGAGCGGCCGTACAATGAGCAGTTCTTC. Translation: CASSLERPYNEQFF.

The rearrangement joins TRBV6-5 to TRBJ1-4, with 8 positions matching TRBD1. Trimming at V came to 0 bases and at J to 7 bases, leaving 4 bases not matched to a gene. Per germline, CDR1 MNHEY and CDR2 SVGAGI. The CDR3 is 15 amino acids. The CDR3 DNA is TGTGCCAGCAGTTACTCGAGGGACAGGAGTGAAAAACTGTTTTTT. Residues: CASSYSRDRSEKLFF.

The chain has TRBV3-1 (or the pseudogene TRBV3-2) and TRBJ2-7; the D is unclear. The CDR3 length is 12 residues. The V and J ends lost 1 base and 6 bases respectively, with 7 bases between them. CDR1 and CDR2 (germline): LGHDT, YNNKEL (reference sequence). The CDR3 DNA follows: TGTGCCAGCAGCCAAGTCCCTTCCGAGCAGTACTTC. Translation: CASSQVPSEQYF.

V and J are TRBV2 and TRBJ2-1; 9 nucleotides align to TRBD1. The V segment lost 5 bases and the J segment 2 bases; nucleotides outside the gene matches: 10. Per the germline V gene, CDR1 is SNHLY and CDR2 is FYNNEI. This CDR3 is built from 17 residues. The CDR3 sequence is CASSRTGVALTYNEQFF. The CDR3 DNA reads as TGTGCCAGCAGTCGGACAGGGGTAGCTCTGACCTACAATGAGCAGTTCTTC.

The chain couples TRBV7-9 to TRBJ2-7; D is possibly TRBD2 (5 bases). V lost 2 bases to trimming and J lost 2 bases, with 10 bases between them. CDR1 is SEHNR and CDR2 is FQNEAQ in the germline V gene (reference sequence). The CDR3 contains 14 residues. CDR3 coding DNA: TGTGCCAGCAGCTTAATAGGCGGGCCCTACGAGCAGTACTTC. Residues: CASSLIGGPYEQYF.

V usage is TRBV5-4 and J usage is TRBJ1-6; D is perhaps TRBD1 (5 bases). V was cut by 0 bases and J by 1 base, with 11 bases left in between. The CDR3 spans 17 residues. From germline, CDR1 is SGHNT and CDR2 YYREEE (reference sequence). For the CDR3, the DNA is TGTGCCAGCAGCTTGGTTTTGGGGGGATCCTATAATTCACCCCTCCACTTT. Its translation: CASSLVLGGSYNSPLHF.

The chain is built from TRBV24-1 and TRBJ2-2; D unresolved. V lost 3 bases and J 4 bases, leaving 14 bases between the germline ends. The CDR3 contains 16 residues. Germline V gene sequence: CDR1 KGHDR, CDR2 SFDVKD. The DNA for the CDR3 is TGTGCCACCAGTGATCCCTCCCGGCGAGGCACCGGGGAGCTGTTTTTT. Translated: CATSDPSRRGTGELFF.

On this clone: Other DNA sequences in the sample encode the same CDR3. V is TRBV7-3 and J is TRBJ2-3, with TRBD2 matching over 9 bases. The J segment lost 4 bases and the V segment lost 1 base, leaving 3 bases of the junction unmatched. Germline V CDR1 and CDR2: SGHTA, FQGTGA. This CDR3 is 15 amino acids long. CDR3 nucleotide sequence: TGTGCCAGCAGCTTAAGCGGGGGGGCCGCAGATACGCAGTATTTT. It yields the protein CASSLSGGAADTQYF.

This clone was detected once. This rearrangement joins TRBV5-1 to TRBJ1-2; tentative D call: TRBD1 (6 bases). V lost 4 bases and J 4 bases, leaving 11 bases between the germline ends. The CDR3 contains 13 residues. The V gene's germline CDR1 is SGHRS and CDR2 YFSETQ. The DNA for the CDR3 is TGCGCCAGCAGCCTGGACAGCCCCTATGGCTACACCTTC. Translated: CASSLDSPYGYTF.

V gene TRBV6-2 or TRBV6-3 combines with J gene TRBJ1-1; D possibly corresponds to TRBD1 (6 bases). Germline V lookup: CDR1 MNHEY, CDR2 SVGEGT. The CDR3 consists of 13 residues. V dropped 6 bases and J dropped 3 bases, with 11 bases sitting between them. CDR3 bases: TGTGCCAGCAGCCCCAGGACAGACACTGAAGCTTTCTTT. It codes for CASSPRTDTEAFF.

This rearrangement joins TRBV6-5 to TRBJ2-1; D perhaps matches TRBD2 (6 bases). This CDR3 region has 15 residues. Germline V gives CDR1 MNHEY, CDR2 SVGAGI. V lost 6 bases and J lost 5, with 17 bases in between. The CDR3 bases are TGTGCCAGCAGGTGGGAGGCAGGCGTCCACAATGAGCAGTTCTTC. Translated: CASRWEAGVHNEQFF.

The rearrangement links TRBV5-1 to TRBJ1-1; D is perhaps TRBD1 (5 bases). The CDR3 extends over 14 amino acids. The germline gives CDR1 SGHRS, CDR2 YFSETQ. Trimming stripped 3 bases from V and 2 bases from J, with 11 bases between. CDR3 loop: CASSSLDTNTEAFF. The CDR3, as DNA: TGCGCCAGCAGCTCACTGGACACCAACACTGAAGCTTTCTTT.

This clone was counted a single time. The sample contains more than one DNA sequence encoding this CDR3. The rearrangement uses TRBV5-4 and TRBJ1-2; weak D call: TRBD1 (6 bases). Trimming took 0 bases from V and 8 from J, leaving 11 bases between them. The V gene's germline CDR1 is SGHNT and CDR2 YYREEE (reference sequence). This CDR3 is 13 amino acids long. The CDR3 spells CASSLAGVGGYTF. The DNA of the CDR3 is TGTGCCAGCAGCTTGGCAGGGGTTGGGGGCTACACCTTC.

This chain links TRBV7-9 with TRBJ2-7; 10 positions match TRBD1. The CDR3 has 16 amino acids. V was clipped by 0 bases and J by 5 bases; unmatched bases: 7. Germline CDR1 reads SEHNR; CDR2 reads FQNEAQ (reference sequence). The CDR3 loop is CASSLAGTGVSHEQYF. The CDR3 nucleotides are TGTGCCAGCAGCTTAGCGGGGACAGGGGTATCCCACGAGCAGTACTTC.

The chain joins TRBV14 to TRBJ1-1; the D gene is possibly TRBD1 (5 bases). The V and J ends lost 0 bases and 1 base respectively, with 15 bases between them. Germline V gene lookup returns CDR1 SGHDN and CDR2 FVKESK. The CDR3 runs to 17 residues. CDR3 DNA: TGTGCCAGCAGCCAAGATATATTTCAGGGATGGAACACTGAAGCTTTCTTT. Amino acids: CASSQDIFQGWNTEAFF.

J is TRBJ1-1 and V is TRBV5-1; TRBD1 is a possible D gene (6 bases). Looked up from germline, CDR1 is SGHRS and CDR2 is YFSETQ. The CDR3 extends over 18 amino acids. Between the trimmed V and J ends, which lost 4 bases and 0 bases, there was a span of 22 bases. The chain's CDR3 is CASSLNPMGGQLNTEAFF. The CDR3 DNA sequence: TGCGCCAGCAGCCTAAACCCGATGGGGGGGCAGTTGAACACTGAAGCTTTCTTT.

This clone was counted once. The chain combines TRBV2 with TRBJ2-7, with D possibly being TRBD2 (5 bases). The ends were cut back, 6 bases at V and 3 bases at J, with 15 bases in the middle. The CDR3 is 14 residues long. The germline CDR1 and CDR2 sequences are SNHLY and FYNNEI. The CDR3 loop is CASRRTEVGYEQYF. The CDR3 DNA reads TGTGCCAGCAGGAGGACTGAGGTCGGCTACGAGCAGTACTTC.

The chain links TRBV19 to TRBJ2-7; the match to TRBD1 covers 10 bases. The CDR3 runs 16 residues. The germline gives CDR1 LNHDA, CDR2 SQIVND (reference sequence). The ends lost 4 bases at V and 0 bases at J; junction bases unmatched: 6. The CDR3 DNA sequence: TGTGCCAGTAGTAGACAGGGGGCAGGTAGCTCCTACGAGCAGTACTTC. This sequence encodes CASSRQGAGSSYEQYF.

This clone came up once. This chain connects TRBV6-5 to TRBJ1-6; 8 positions match TRBD1. CDR1 and CDR2 (germline): MNHEY, SVGAGI. There are 15 residues in the CDR3. V shed 4 bases, J shed 13 bases, and the junction held 12 bases outside the gene matches. This chain's CDR3 is CASSSQTTGQGPLHF. The CDR3 coding sequence is TGTGCCAGCAGTTCCCAGACGACAGGACAGGGCCCCCTCCACTTT.

The CDR3 sequence: CASSDRDTDNEQFF. For the CDR3, the DNA is TGTGCCAGCAGCGATCGGGACACGGACAATGAGCAGTTCTTC. The chain has TRBV9 and TRBJ2-1; a weak D match, TRBD1 (6 bases). Germline V gives CDR1 SGDLS, CDR2 YYNGEE. Trimming removed 3 bases at V and 5 bases at J, with 12 bases between. The CDR3 has 14 residues.

The chain is built from TRBV5-4 and TRBJ2-5; 11 bases match TRBD2. CDR1 SGHNT and CDR2 YYREEE come from the germline V gene (reference sequence). The CDR3 consists of 17 residues. The V segment lost 0 bases and the J segment 6 bases; nucleotides outside the gene matches: 10. Here the CDR3 DNA reads TGTGCCAGCAGCTTGGACGGGACTAGCGGCGGGGGCCAGACCCAGTACTTC. Its protein product is CASSLDGTSGGGQTQYF.

V usage is TRBV6-5 and J usage is TRBJ1-5; tentative D call: TRBD1 (6 bases). V was trimmed by 10 bases and J by 5 bases, leaving 18 bases between them. The CDR3 is 14 residues long. Germline assignment: CDR1 MNHEY and CDR2 SVGAGI. The CDR3 reads CAITRGEGDQPQHF. DNA of the CDR3: TGTGCCATAACAAGGGGAGAGGGGGATCAGCCCCAGCATTTT.

This rearrangement joins TRBV7-9 to TRBJ2-7; possibly TRBD2 for D (5 bases). CDR1 SEHNR and CDR2 FQNEAQ come from the germline V gene (reference sequence). The V end lost 7 bases, the J end lost 2 bases, and 12 bases lay between the germline ends. This CDR3 has 13 residues. DNA of the CDR3: TGTGCCAGCACCAAAGGGAGTACCTACGAGCAGTACTTC. Protein: CASTKGSTYEQYF.

This sequence joins TRBV11-2 and TRBJ2-3; D uncertain. This CDR3 contains 14 residues. The V end lost 1 base, the J end lost 3 bases, and 8 bases lay between the germline ends. Germline values: CDR1 SGHAT, CDR2 FQNNGV. In nucleotides, the CDR3 is TGTGCCAGCAGCTTAGGAGTGGAGACAGATACGCAGTATTTT. It translates to CASSLGVETDTQYF.

The chain links TRBV6-5 to TRBJ2-1; tentatively, D is TRBD1 (6 bases). V lost 6 bases to trimming and J lost 6 bases, with 12 bases between them. Germline CDR1 is MNHEY and CDR2 is SVGAGI. CDR3 length: 13 amino acids. CDR3 in amino acids: CASRQQGGNEQFF. In nucleotides, the CDR3 is TGTGCCAGCAGACAACAGGGTGGCAATGAGCAGTTCTTC.

This sequence joins TRBV6-5 and TRBJ1-2; D not certain. Between the trimmed V and J ends, which lost 6 bases and 2 bases, there was a span of 13 bases. Per germline, CDR1 MNHEY and CDR2 SVGAGI. This CDR3 has 14 residues. The CDR3 is CASRPWTGNYGYTF. The CDR3 bases are TGTGCCAGCAGACCGTGGACGGGAAACTATGGCTACACCTTC.